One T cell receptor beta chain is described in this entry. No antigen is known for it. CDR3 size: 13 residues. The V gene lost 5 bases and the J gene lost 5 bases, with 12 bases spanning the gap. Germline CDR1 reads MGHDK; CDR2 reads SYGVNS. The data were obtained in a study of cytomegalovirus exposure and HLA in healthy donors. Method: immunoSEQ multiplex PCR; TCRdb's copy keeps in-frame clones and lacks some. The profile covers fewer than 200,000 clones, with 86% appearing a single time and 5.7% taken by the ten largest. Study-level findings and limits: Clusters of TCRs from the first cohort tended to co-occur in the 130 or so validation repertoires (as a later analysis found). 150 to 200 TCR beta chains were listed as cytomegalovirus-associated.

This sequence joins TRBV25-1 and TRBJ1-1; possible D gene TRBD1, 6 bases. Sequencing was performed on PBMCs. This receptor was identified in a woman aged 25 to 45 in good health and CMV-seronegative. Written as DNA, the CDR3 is TGTGCCAGCAGTATCAGGGGAGAAACTGAAGCTTTCTTT. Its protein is CASSIRGETEAFF. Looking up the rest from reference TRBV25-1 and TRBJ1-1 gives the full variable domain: EADIYQTPRYLVIGTGKKITLECSQTMGHDKMYWYQQDPGMELHLIHYSYGVNSTEKGDLSSESTVSRIRTEHFPLTLESARPSHTSQYLCASSIRGETEAFFGQGTRLTVV.